This TCR beta chain was documented in a study of T cell repertoires in cytomegalovirus infection. Study overall: Public TCR beta signatures provided an indication of both CMV infection and a matching HLA type.

TCRdb re-analysed the reads in MiXCR, keeping a single row per CDR3 protein. The data show under 200,000 distinct CDR3 sequences, roughly 9.8% seen once. This clonotype has at least ten counts. Antigen specificity is unknown. Germline V gene sequence: CDR1 SGHTA, CDR2 FQGNSA. V lost 0 bases to trimming and J lost 5 bases, with 18 bases between them. The CDR3 is 17 amino acids. General study points: Cumulative public TCR beta family frequency identified carriers of CMV plus the relevant HLA.

V and J are TRBV7-2 and TRBJ2-3; possibly TRBD1 or TRBD2 for D (5 bases each). This sequence originates from a human donor in good health (CMV status not recorded). Some clones in this sample may be carry-over from other donors' samples. Specimen: PBMCs. The CDR3 sequence: CASSLASLGRGRDTQYF. CDR3 coding DNA: TGTGCCAGCAGCTTAGCGTCCCTAGGACGGGGCAGAGATACGCAGTATTTT.